The sequence of this T cell receptor (beta chain) was determined in a study of CXCR3-negative and CXCR3-positive naive CD8 T cells. Researchers prepared the TRB cDNA libraries using 5' RACE with UMI labels. TCRdb reprocessed the 5' RACE reads; each CDR3 protein has one entry and no DNA is given. The sample holds around 140,000 distinct CDR3 sequences. Concerning this clonotype: Its antigen is currently unknown.

Findings and limits, study-wide: When CXCR3-positive naive cells were set against CXCR3-negative naive cells, the former had more hydrophobic TRB CDR3s. Naive CXCR3-negative cells resembled naive CXCR3-positive cells in TRBV-TRBJ usage; memory cells differed.

The germline V gene has CDR1 LGHNA and CDR2 YNFKEQ. This CDR3 is built from 16 residues. The chain carries TRBV4-2 and TRBJ2-2; TCRdb selects TRBD2, and the lack of DNA leaves this call unchecked. Material: naive CXCR3+ CD8+ T cells from blood. Subset of the sample: CD45RO-CCR7+CD27+CD95- naive CD8+ T cells expressing CXCR3 (TNR3+). The sequence derives from a human donor in good health. Some clones in this sample may be carry-over from other donors' samples. The CDR3 reads CASSLALAGGTGELFF.